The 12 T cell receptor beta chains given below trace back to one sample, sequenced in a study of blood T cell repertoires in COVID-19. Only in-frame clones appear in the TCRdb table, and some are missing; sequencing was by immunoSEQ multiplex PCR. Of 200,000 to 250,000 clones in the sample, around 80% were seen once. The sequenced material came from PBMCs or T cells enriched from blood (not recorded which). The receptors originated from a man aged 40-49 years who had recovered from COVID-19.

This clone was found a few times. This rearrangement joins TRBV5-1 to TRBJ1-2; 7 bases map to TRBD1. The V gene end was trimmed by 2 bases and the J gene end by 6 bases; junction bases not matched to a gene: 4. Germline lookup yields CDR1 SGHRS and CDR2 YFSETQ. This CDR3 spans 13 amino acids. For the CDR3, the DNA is TGCGCCAGCAGCTTTACAGGGGAGCATGGCTACACCTTC. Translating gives CASSFTGEHGYTF.

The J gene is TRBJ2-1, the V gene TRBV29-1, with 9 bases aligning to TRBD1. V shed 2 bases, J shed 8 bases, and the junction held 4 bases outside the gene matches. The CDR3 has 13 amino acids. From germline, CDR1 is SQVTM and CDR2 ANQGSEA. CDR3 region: CSVERDREDEQFF. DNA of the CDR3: TGCAGCGTTGAAAGGGACAGGGAGGATGAGCAGTTCTTC.

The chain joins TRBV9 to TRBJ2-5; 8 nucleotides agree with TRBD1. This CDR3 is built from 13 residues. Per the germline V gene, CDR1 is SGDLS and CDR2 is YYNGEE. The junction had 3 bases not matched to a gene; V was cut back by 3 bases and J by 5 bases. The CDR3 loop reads CASSGRDRETQYF. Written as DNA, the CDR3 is TGTGCCAGCAGCGGCCGGGACAGGGAGACCCAGTACTTC.

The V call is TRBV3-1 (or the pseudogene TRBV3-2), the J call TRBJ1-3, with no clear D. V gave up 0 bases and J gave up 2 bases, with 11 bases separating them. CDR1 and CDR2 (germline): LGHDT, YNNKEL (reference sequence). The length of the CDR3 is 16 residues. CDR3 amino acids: CASSQEGGPAGNTIYF. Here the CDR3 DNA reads TGTGCCAGCAGCCAAGAAGGAGGGCCCGCTGGAAACACCATATATTTT.

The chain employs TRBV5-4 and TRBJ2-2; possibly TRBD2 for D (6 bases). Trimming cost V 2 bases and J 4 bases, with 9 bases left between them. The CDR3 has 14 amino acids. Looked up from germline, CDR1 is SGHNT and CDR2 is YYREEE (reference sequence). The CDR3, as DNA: TGTGCCAGCAGCTTATTGGGGGGCACCGGGGAGCTGTTTTTT. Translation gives CASSLLGGTGELFF.

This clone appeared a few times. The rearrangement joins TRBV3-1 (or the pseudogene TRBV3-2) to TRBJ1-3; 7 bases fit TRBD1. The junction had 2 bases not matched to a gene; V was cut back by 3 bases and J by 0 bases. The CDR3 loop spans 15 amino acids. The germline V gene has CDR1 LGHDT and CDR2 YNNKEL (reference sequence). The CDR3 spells CASSHTGASGNTIYF. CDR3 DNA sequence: TGTGCCAGCAGCCACACAGGGGCCTCTGGAAACACCATATATTTT.

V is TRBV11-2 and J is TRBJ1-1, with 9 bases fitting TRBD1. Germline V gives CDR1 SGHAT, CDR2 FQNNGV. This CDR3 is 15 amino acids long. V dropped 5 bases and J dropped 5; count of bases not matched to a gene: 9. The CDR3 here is CASSNPYRGRTEAFF. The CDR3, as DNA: TGTGCCAGCAGCAATCCCTACAGGGGGCGGACTGAAGCTTTCTTT.

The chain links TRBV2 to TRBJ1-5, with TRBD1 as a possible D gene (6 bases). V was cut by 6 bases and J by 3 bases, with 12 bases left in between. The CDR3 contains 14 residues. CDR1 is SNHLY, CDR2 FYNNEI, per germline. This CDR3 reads CASRITGNNQPQHF. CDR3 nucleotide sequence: TGTGCCAGCAGGATTACAGGGAACAATCAGCCCCAGCATTTT.

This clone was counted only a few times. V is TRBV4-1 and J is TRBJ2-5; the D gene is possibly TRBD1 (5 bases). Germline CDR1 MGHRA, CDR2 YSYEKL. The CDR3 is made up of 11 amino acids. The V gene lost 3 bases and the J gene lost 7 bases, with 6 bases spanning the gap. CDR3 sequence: CASSQGLTQYF. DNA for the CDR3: TGCGCCAGCAGCCAGGGGCTGACCCAGTACTTC.

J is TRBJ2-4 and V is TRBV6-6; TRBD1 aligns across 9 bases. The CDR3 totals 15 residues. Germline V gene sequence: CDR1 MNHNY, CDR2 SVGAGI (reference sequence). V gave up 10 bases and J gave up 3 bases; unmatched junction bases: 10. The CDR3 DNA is TGTGCCACTCAACAGGGGGCGCGGGGCAAAAACATTCAGTACTTC. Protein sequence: CATQQGARGKNIQYF.

This CDR3 is CASSQHRGNTEAFF. The CDR3 nucleotides read TGTGCCAGCAGCCAACACCGAGGGAACACTGAAGCTTTCTTT. The chain uses TRBV14 and TRBJ1-1; D is undetermined. Trimming stripped 2 bases from V and 1 base from J, with 8 bases between. The CDR3 covers 14 residues. CDR1 is SGHDN and CDR2 is FVKESK in the germline V gene.

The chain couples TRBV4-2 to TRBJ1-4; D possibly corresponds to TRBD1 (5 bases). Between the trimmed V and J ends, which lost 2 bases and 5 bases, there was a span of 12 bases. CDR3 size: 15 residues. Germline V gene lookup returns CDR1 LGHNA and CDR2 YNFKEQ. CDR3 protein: CASSQSAGRNEKLFF. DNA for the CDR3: TGTGCCAGCAGCCAATCGGCGGGACGGAATGAAAAACTGTTTTTT.